This section outlines one T cell receptor beta chain sequence together with its context. Its antigen is undetermined. The germline gives CDR1 MGHDK, CDR2 SYGVNS. There are 14 residues in the CDR3. Generation of cDNA took place in eight separate reactions per sample. TCRdb reprocessed the 5' RACE reads, with one entry per CDR3 protein and no DNA. The sample is made up of approximately 400,000 distinct CDR3 sequences, and the top ten hold approximately 2.4% of it. This entry comes from a study of monozygotic twins with inflammatory bowel disease. Broader study findings: In the analysis, different T cell subtypes could not be told apart. The inverse Simpson measure of TCRbeta diversity was lower in IBD patients than in healthy co-twins.

This sequence joins TRBV25-1 and TRBJ2-7. Source material: blood. This clonotype was sampled from a human donor with ulcerative colitis or Crohn's disease, or a healthy co-twin of an affected twin (not recorded which). The CDR3 loop reads CASIERQIGSEQYF.